The T cell receptor (beta chain) described here comes from a study of T cells in Graves' hyperthyroidism and ophthalmopathy (dated by TCRdb to about 2019). About the full investigation: Peripheral blood samples were taken at the time of initial diagnosis, prior to any treatment. The 75 to 100 discovery patients were divided at random into training and test sets in a 7:3 ratio. An independent validation cohort of around 19 hyperthyroidism patients and 17 patients who later progressed to ophthalmopathy tested prospective prediction of ophthalmopathy. The study also compared thyroid tissue and blood T-cell repertoires from more than five Graves' hyperthyroidism patients. Following sampling, methimazole starting at 30 mg daily was given to hyperthyroidism patients, and high-dose intravenous methylprednisolone was given to ophthalmopathy patients. The paper describes TCR Vbeta CDR3 sequencing of about 140 peripheral blood samples, made up of 43 ophthalmopathy patients, more than 70 hyperthyroidism patients and roughly 17 progressor patients. A discovery cohort of around 98 patients, 43 with Graves' ophthalmopathy and 55 to 60 with stable Graves' hyperthyroidism, was used to find distinguishing TCR V-J signatures. The investigation overall reported the following: A 13 V-J signature model separated ophthalmopathy from stable hyperthyroidism, with nearly 90% sensitivity and 81.08% specificity in cross-validation and 80%/75% in testing. Sample size was not statistically predetermined, and blinding of investigators to group allocation was not performed. During validation, the model predicted progression to ophthalmopathy a median of roughly 7.1 months ahead of onset, with around 71% sensitivity and around 72% specificity. Most expanded thyroid clonotypes (frequency above 0.001) were also detected in blood, suggesting blood repertoires may reflect thyroid immune responses.

TCR beta CDR3 regions were amplified from RNA transcripts. A first-round RT-PCR of the TCR CDR3 used the HTBI primer set with the Qiagen OneStep RT-PCR kit. Libraries were constructed in a second round of multiplex PCR, after which size selection and purification were performed. Sequencing of the libraries was done on an Illumina HiSeq2000 using paired-end 100 bp reads. Per the source publication's procedure: SOAPnuke was used to process the raw data, throwing out any read that contained adapters or uncalled bases, had a mean Phred below 15, or lacked an exact constant-primer or identifier match. High-quality paired reads were merged with COPE v1.2.5, and unique nucleotide sequences were defined as clonotypes. Clonotypes were aligned to IMGT TRBV, TRBD and TRBJ reference segments using MiTCR v1.1. The analysis was restricted to V-J combinations with a frequency above 0.0001, which together covered around 99% of the repertoires. A TCS score was defined as the ratio of F50 (clonal expansion) to E x V (chaos), with BLOSUM62-based TCRdist applied between CDR3 peptides within each V-J. Welch's t-statistics and random forest reduced around 520 V-J features to some 14, which were used in a naive Bayes classifier (R e1071). TCRdb ran its own pipeline on the public reads, namely fastp trimming at Q25 and MiXCR clone calling, and kept in-frame beta chains. When rows share a CDR3 protein, they turn into one entry using the most common DNA and genes. TCRdb's processing, not the authors', yielded these V and J calls. The sample contains over 300,000 distinct CDR3 sequences, approximately 15% of them found a single time. The biggest ten clones account for almost 35% of the sample.

Trimming at the junction amounts to 4 bases on V and 5 bases on J, and the germline ends lie 15 bases apart. The CDR3 spans 14 residues, from the cysteine through the phenylalanine. The CDR3 DNA has 42 bases and is translated from base 1. For CDR1 and CDR2, the germline V gene lists MNHNS and SASEGT. Moderately to severely active disease, a Clinical Activity Score of at least 3, a NOSPECS grade of at least 4, and a duration under 3 months were present in ophthalmopathy patients. The study excluded patients with uncontrolled infections, other autoimmune diseases, pregnancy or lactation. Diagnoses relied on clinical symptoms, serum thyroxine and TRAb, thyroid ultrasound and orbital computed tomography. PBMCs were isolated from around 10 ml of fresh peripheral blood by Ficoll-Paque density gradient centrifugation. Total RNA was extracted with Trizol reagent, and quality was checked on an Agilent 2100 Bioanalyzer.

This clonotype occurred many times. This clone's antigen is unknown. Per-base quality was not reported, and no clone a single base away is much larger than it. This receptor was obtained from a woman aged 40 to 50 with Graves' ophthalmopathy. The sequence joins TRBV6-1 to TRBJ2-7, with TRBD1 perhaps the D gene, on 6 matching bases. Sequencing input: blood. The DNA reads as follows: TGTGCCAGCAGTGTCCAGGGGCTGGGGGACGAGCAGTACTTC. It translates as CASSVQGLGDEQYF.